These T cell receptor beta chains were read from a single sample in a study of T cells in Graves' hyperthyroidism and ophthalmopathy. TCRdb re-called the multiplex PCR reads through MiXCR, storing one row per CDR3 protein. Of some 560,000 distinct CDR3 sequences in the sample, approximately 14% were seen once. The sample comprised blood. The receptor set was obtained from a woman aged 40 to 50 with Graves' hyperthyroidism. The conserved cysteine and the conserved F or W are not part of the CDR3 here. The D gene is left open where the match is weak.

J	D	V	CDR3
TRBJ2-1	TRBD2	TRBV27	ASSLWGGSYNEQF
TRBJ2-1	.	TRBV24-1	ATSDSTYNEQL
TRBJ1-5	TRBD1	TRBV20-1	SASTGDGQPQH
TRBJ2-2	.	TRBV6-1	ASSTSLVLFANTGELF
TRBJ2-3	TRBD2	TRBV24-1	ATSDFELAGEGDTQY
TRBJ2-1	.	TRBV27	ANLKGGGRAGNEQF
TRBJ2-1	TRBD2	TRBV2	ASSDSGLAGFNEQF
TRBJ1-2	.	TRBV29-1	SGGGANYGYT
TRBJ2-1	TRBD1	TRBV27	ASSLGGQGANEQF
TRBJ2-1	.	TRBV2	ATTGTPGGEQF
TRBJ1-5	.	TRBV2	ASRGDRSSNQPQH
TRBJ2-5	.	TRBV6-2/TRBV6-3	ASSYSMDDSQETQY
TRBJ2-1	TRBD1	TRBV30	AWSGGGSWNEQF
TRBJ2-7	.	TRBV19	ASSPLIAATYEQY
TRBJ2-1	TRBD1	TRBV20-1	SARTGEDEQF
TRBJ2-2	.	TRBV29-1	SVGQENTGELF
TRBJ2-3	.	TRBV5-1	ASSLGQSTDTQY